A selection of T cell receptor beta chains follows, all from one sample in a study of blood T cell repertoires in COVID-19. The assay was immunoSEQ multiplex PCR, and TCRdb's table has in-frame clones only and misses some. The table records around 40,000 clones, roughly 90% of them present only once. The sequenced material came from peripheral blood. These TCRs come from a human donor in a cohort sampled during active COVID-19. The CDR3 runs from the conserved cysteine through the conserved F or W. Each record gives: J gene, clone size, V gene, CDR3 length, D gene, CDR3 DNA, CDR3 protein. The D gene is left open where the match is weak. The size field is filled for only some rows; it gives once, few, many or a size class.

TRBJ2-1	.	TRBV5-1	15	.	TGCGCCAGCAGCCCTCTAGTCTCCGCCTACAATGAGCAGTTCTTC	CASSPLVSAYNEQFF
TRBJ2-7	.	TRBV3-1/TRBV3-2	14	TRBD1	TGTGCCAGCAGCCAATTGGACAGGGAGCACGAGCAGTACTTC	CASSQLDREHEQYF
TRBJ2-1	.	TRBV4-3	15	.	TGCGCCAGCAAGCCGGGACTTCTAGGATACAATGAGCAGTTCTTC	CASKPGLLGYNEQFF
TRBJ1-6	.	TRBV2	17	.	TGTGCCAGCACCTCCTCCCCGGTCCTCATTTATAATTCACCCCTCCACTTT	CASTSSPVLIYNSPLHF
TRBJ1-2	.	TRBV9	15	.	TGTGCCAGCAGCGTATCGGGGGAGGGGTTATATGGCTACACCTTC	CASSVSGEGLYGYTF
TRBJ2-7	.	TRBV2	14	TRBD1	TGTGCCAGCTATCTGGACAGGGTGGGCTACGAGCAGTACTTC	CASYLDRVGYEQYF
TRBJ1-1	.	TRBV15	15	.	TGTGCCACCAGCAGAGCGGGGGGGGACAACACTGAAGCTTTCTTT	CATSRAGGDNTEAFF
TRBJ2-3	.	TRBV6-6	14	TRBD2	TGTGCCAGCTCAAGCGGGGGGGCCCCAGATACGCAGTATTTT	CASSSGGAPDTQYF
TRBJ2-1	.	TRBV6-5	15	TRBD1	TGTGCCAGCAGTTACGGGACAGGGAGGTACAATGAGCAGTTCTTC	CASSYGTGRYNEQFF
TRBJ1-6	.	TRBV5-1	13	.	TGCGCCAGCAGCTTGGGGGGGGGTTCACCCCTCCACTTT	CASSLGGGSPLHF
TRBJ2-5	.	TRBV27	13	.	TGTGCCAGCAGCCAAGGGGCCAAAGAGACCCAGTACTTC	CASSQGAKETQYF
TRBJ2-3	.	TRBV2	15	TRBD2	TGTGCCAGCAGCCAGCGGGGGGGATTTGGAGATACGCAGTATTTT	CASSQRGGFGDTQYF
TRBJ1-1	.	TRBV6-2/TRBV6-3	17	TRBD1	TGTGCCAGCAGTAGGTATGGGACAGGGGGCGGAGGGACTGAAGCTTTCTTT	CASSRYGTGGGGTEAFF
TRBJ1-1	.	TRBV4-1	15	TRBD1	TGCGCCAGCAGCCAGGAACCGACAGGGGGCACTGAAGCTTTCTTT	CASSQEPTGGTEAFF
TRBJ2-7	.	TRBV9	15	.	TGTGCCAGCAGCGTAGATCCGGGGGAATACTACGAGCAGTACTTC	CASSVDPGEYYEQYF
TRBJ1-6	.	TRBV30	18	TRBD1	TGTGCCTGGAGTGCCCAGACAGGGGGCGTTTCTGGTAATTCACCCCTCCACTTT	CAWSAQTGGVSGNSPLHF
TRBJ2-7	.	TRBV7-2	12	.	TGTGCCAGCACTCAGGGCAACTACGAGCAGTACTTC	CASTQGNYEQYF
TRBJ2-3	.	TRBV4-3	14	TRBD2	TGCGCCAGCAGCCAAGAATGGGGGGGTGATACGCAGTATTTT	CASSQEWGGDTQYF
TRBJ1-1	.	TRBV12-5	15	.	TGTGCTAGTGGTCCACGGCGGGTCATGGAGACTGAAGCTTTCTTT	CASGPRRVMETEAFF
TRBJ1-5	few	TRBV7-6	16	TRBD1	TGTGCCAGCAGCCCCGGGACAGGGCTTGGCAATCAGCCCCAGCATTTT	CASSPGTGLGNQPQHF
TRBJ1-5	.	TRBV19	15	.	TGTGCCAGTAGTATCGGGGAGGGAAGCAATCAGCCCCAGCATTTT	CASSIGEGSNQPQHF
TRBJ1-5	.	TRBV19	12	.	TGTGCCAGTAGTATAGGTTCTCGGCCCCAGCATTTT	CASSIGSRPQHF
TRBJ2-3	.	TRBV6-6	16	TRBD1	TGTGCCAGCAGTTACCAGGACAGGACTAGCACAGATACGCAGTATTTT	CASSYQDRTSTDTQYF
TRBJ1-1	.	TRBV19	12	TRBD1	TGTGCCAGTAACCGACAGGGTACTGAAGCTTTCTTT	CASNRQGTEAFF
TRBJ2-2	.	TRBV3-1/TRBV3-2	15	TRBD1	TGTGCCAGCAGCCGACAGGGGGCAAACACCGGGGAGCTGTTTTTT	CASSRQGANTGELFF
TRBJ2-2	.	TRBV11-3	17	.	TGTGCCAGCAGCTTGGAAACAGGGCGTTCGAACACCGGGGAGCTGTTTTTT	CASSLETGRSNTGELFF
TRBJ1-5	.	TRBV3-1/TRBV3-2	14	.	TGTGCCAGCAGCCAAGGGGTCGAAGGAGAGCCCCAGCATTTT	CASSQGVEGEPQHF
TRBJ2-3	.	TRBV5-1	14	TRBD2	TGCGCCAGCGGGCGGGGGGCCATTTCAGATACGCAGTATTTT	CASGRGAISDTQYF
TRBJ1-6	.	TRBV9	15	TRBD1	TGTGCCAGCAGCGTAGCCGGGACAGATAATTCACCCCTCCACTTT	CASSVAGTDNSPLHF
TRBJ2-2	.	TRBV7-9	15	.	TGTGCCAGCAGCGCCCGGACAGAAAACACCGGGGAGCTGTTTTTT	CASSARTENTGELFF
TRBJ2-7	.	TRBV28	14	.	TGTGCCAGCGCAGGCGGTCTCGTCGGAGGTGAGCAGTACTTC	CASAGGLVGGEQYF
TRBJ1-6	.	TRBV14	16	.	TGTGCCAGCAGCCCGGGGGTGACATTGAATGTCTCACCCCTCCACTTT	CASSPGVTLNVSPLHF
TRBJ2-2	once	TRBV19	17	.	TGTGCCAGTGGCCGGCCGACAGGTCATCCGAACACCGGGGAGCTGTTTTTT	CASGRPTGHPNTGELFF
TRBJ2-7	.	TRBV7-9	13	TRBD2	TGTGCCAGCAGCCGTTTAGCGGGGGACGAGCAGTACTTC	CASSRLAGDEQYF
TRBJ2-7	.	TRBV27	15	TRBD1	TGTGCCAGCAGTTTCGAAGGACAGGGGCTTTACGAGCAGTACTTC	CASSFEGQGLYEQYF
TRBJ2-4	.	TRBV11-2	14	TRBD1	TGTGCCAGCAGTCCATCAGGGGGCCGCAACATTCAGTACTTC	CASSPSGGRNIQYF
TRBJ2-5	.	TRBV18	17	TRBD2	TGTGCCAGCTCACCCCCCTCTAGCGGGGGGAATCAAGAGACCCAGTACTTC	CASSPPSSGGNQETQYF
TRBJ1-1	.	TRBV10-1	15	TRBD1	TGCGCCAGCAGTGAAAACAGGGGGATGAACACTGAAGCTTTCTTT	CASSENRGMNTEAFF
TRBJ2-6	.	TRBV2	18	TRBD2	TGTGCCAGCAGTCGAGGACTAGGGAAAGACTCTGGGGCCAACGTCCTGACTTTC	CASSRGLGKDSGANVLTF
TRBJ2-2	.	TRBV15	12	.	TGTGCCATCGGACAGAACACCGGGGAGCTGTTTTTT	CAIGQNTGELFF
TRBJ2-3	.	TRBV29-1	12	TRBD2	TGCAGCGTTGGACTAGCGGGCGATACGCAGTATTTT	CSVGLAGDTQYF
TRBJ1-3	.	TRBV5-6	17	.	TGTGCCAGCAGCCGCCCCCCTTTCAGGGGCTCTGGAAACACCATATATTTT	CASSRPPFRGSGNTIYF
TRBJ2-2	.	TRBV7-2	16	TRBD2	TGTGCCAGCAGCTTAAGGGGACTAGTAAGCACCGGGGAGCTGTTTTTT	CASSLRGLVSTGELFF
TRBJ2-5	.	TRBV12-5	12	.	TGTGCTAGTGGTTTGGAGCCCGCCACCCAGTACTTC	CASGLEPATQYF
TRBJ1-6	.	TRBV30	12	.	TGTGCCTGGAGTGACGGGAATTCACCCCTCCACTTT	CAWSDGNSPLHF
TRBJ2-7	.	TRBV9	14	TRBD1	TGTGCCAGCAGCGTAGGCGACAGGGCCTACGAGCAGTACTTC	CASSVGDRAYEQYF
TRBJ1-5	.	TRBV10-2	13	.	TGCGCCAGCAGTGAGGTGGGGCTCCAGCCCCAGCATTTT	CASSEVGLQPQHF
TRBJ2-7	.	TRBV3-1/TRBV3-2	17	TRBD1	TGTGCCAGCAGCCCTTCGACAGGGGGCCCTGCTCGCTACGAGCAGTACTTC	CASSPSTGGPARYEQYF
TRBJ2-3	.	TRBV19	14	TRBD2	TGTGCCAGTAGTTCTGAAAGCGGGACTAAGCCGCAGTATTTT	CASSSESGTKPQYF
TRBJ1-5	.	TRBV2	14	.	TGTGCCAGCAGCCAGGGGTTCAGCAATCAGCCCCAGCATTTT	CASSQGFSNQPQHF
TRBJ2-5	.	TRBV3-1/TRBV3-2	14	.	TGTGCCAGCAGCCCCTCGTTTGGGCGAAAGACCCAGTACTTC	CASSPSFGRKTQYF
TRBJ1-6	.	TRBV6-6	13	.	TGTGCCAGCAGCCTCGGGGGTATTTCACCCCTCCACTTT	CASSLGGISPLHF
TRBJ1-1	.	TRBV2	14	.	TGTGCCAGCAGTGACGGCGGCCGAAACACTGAAGCTTTCTTT	CASSDGGRNTEAFF
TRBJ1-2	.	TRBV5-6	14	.	TGTGCCAGCAGCTTCAGGGAAGGTCGTAATGGCTACACCTTC	CASSFREGRNGYTF
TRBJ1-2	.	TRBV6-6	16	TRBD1	TGTGCCAGCAGTCCCGGGACAGGGATACGCAACTATGGCTACACCTTC	CASSPGTGIRNYGYTF